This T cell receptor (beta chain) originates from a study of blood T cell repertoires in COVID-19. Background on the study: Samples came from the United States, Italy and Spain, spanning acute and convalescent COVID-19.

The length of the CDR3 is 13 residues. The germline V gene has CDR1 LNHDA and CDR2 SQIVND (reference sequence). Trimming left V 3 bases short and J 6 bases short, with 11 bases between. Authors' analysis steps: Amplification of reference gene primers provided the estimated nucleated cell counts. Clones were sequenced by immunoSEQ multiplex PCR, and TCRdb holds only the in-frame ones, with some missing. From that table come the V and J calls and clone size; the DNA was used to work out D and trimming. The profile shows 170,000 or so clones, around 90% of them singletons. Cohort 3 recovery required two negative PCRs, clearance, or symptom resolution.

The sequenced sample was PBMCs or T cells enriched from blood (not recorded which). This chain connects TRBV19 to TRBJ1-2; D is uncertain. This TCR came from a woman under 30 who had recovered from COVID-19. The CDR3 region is CASSILSRDGYTF. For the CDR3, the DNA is TGTGCCAGTAGTATTTTGTCGAGGGATGGCTACACCTTC.